This section outlines one TCR beta chain sequence together with its context. Its specificity is not known. Unique molecular identifiers were present in the TCR beta cDNA libraries. Once roughly 0.9 to 10 million T cells were used, roughly 0.5 million cDNA molecules resulted. Using its own MiXCR run on the PCR reads, TCRdb lists one record per CDR3 protein. Here the sample spans about 810,000 distinct CDR3 sequences, roughly half being singletons. These data belong to a study of post-analysis software for immune sequencing data. At the level of the study: The cohort encompassed relapsing-remitting, secondary progressive and progressive-relapsing multiple sclerosis disease courses. Points from the study as a whole: Normalized Chao1 diversity in multiple sclerosis patients fell significantly below that of controls. In patients, about five TRBV segments were more frequent than in controls, with TRBV5-6, TRBV5-1 and TRBV20-1 among them.

The CDR3 consists of 17 residues. V was clipped by 1 base and J by 5 bases; unmatched bases: 5. CDR1 LNHNV and CDR2 YYDKDF come from the germline V gene (reference sequence). The sample consisted of blood. This chain uses TRBV15 with TRBJ2-1; 13 nucleotides agree with TRBD2. The sequence came from a girl aged 10-17 years with multiple sclerosis. This CDR3 reads CATSRGSGLAGDNEQFF. In DNA form, the CDR3 reads TGTGCCACCAGCAGAGGGTCCGGACTAGCGGGAGACAATGAGCAGTTCTTC.